The TCR beta chain described here comes from a study of human T cells and chemical hapten exposure (dated by TCRdb to the early 2020s). The study in broad terms: Libraries were pooled for sequencing, and variation in per-sample TCR yields was attributed mainly to small differences in library volumes within the pool. The study tracked peripheral blood TCR repertoire changes in vivo during primary and secondary sensitization to the hapten diphenylcyclopropenone (DPC) in alopecia patients. From each blood RNA sample, both TCR alpha and TCR beta chains were sequenced.

Details on this clonotype: It lacks a known antigen. No base quality information exists; no much larger clone differs at one position.

Library generation was performed with RACE. TCRdb names NextSeq 500 as the instrument used. During library preparation, unique molecular identifiers were attached to individual cDNA molecules so that TCRs could be counted quantitatively and reproducibly. Concerning the study's data processing: Samples had a median of about 96,000 TCRs, with a range from roughly 23,224 to 700,000. V, J and CDR3 annotation of the TCR reads was carried out using the Decombinator software suite. Every sample was subsampled to the same number of TCRs (28,000) for the PS versus PT1 abundance plots. Expanded TCRs were defined as absent before sensitization and observed at least eight times at the 2-week time point. The public reads were run again by TCRdb, first through fastp at Q25 and then through MiXCR, and only productive beta chains were kept. Rows are unified per CDR3 protein, each entry keeping the most common DNA and genes. The authors' filters were not applied to this entry. The sample has about 45,000 distinct CDR3 sequences on record, 4% to 4.5% of them singletons. The ten most abundant clones make up under 6.5% of the sample.

Here is what the overall study found, with its caveats: After repeated subsampling, changes were observed in the strength of the expansion versus patch-test correlation and in the threshold at which the correlation became significant. No change with DPC sensitization was found in the number of TCRs above 1 in 1000 frequency, and no evidence of global repertoire structure alterations was found.

Interpreted using the paper, the time point label stands for: healthy volunteer bleed at 2 weeks. Total RNA was extracted from unfractionated whole blood that had been collected in Tempus Blood RNA tubes. As TCR sequencing controls, five healthy volunteers were used, with blood taken at day 0, 2 weeks and 6 weeks. The junction shows trimming of 3 bases on V and 5 bases on J, plus 10 bases between the germline ends. The CDR1 and CDR2 encoded by the germline V gene (reference sequence) are DFQATT and SNEGSKA. The CDR3 spans 12 residues, from the cysteine through the phenylalanine. The sequence is cut down to CDR3 DNA, 36 bases in frame from base 1.

The sequenced material came from whole blood. This TCR derives from a human donor in good health. Some clones in this sample may be carry-over from other donors' samples. The chain employs TRBV20-1 and TRBJ1-2, with the D gene too uncertain to name. The CDR3 amino acid sequence is: CSASPNHYGYTF. The nucleotide sequence is given as TGCAGTGCTAGCCCGAATCATTATGGCTACACCTTC.